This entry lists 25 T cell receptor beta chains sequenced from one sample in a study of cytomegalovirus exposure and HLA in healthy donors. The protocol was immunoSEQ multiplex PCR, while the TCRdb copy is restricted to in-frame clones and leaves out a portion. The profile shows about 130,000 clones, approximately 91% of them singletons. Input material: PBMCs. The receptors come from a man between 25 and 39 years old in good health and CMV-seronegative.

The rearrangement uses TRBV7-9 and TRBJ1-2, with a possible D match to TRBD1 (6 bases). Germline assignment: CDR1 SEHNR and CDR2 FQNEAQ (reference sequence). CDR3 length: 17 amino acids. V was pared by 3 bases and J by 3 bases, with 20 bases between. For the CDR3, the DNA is TGTGCCAGCAGCTTCAGTCGGATCTACAGGGTTGACTATGGCTACACCTTC. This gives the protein CASSFSRIYRVDYGYTF.

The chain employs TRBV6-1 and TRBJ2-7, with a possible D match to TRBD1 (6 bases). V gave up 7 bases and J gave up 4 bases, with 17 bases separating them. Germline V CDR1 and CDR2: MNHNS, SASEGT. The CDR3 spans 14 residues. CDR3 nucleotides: TGTGCCAGCAACCTCTCACAGGGTTCTTACGAGCAGTACTTC. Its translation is CASNLSQGSYEQYF.

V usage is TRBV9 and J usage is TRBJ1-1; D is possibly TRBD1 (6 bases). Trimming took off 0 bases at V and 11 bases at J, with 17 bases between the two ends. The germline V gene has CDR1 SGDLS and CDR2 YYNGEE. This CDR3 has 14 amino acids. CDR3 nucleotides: TGTGCCAGCAGCGTAGGTGGGGGGGCGACGCTCGCTTTCTTT. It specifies CASSVGGGATLAFF.

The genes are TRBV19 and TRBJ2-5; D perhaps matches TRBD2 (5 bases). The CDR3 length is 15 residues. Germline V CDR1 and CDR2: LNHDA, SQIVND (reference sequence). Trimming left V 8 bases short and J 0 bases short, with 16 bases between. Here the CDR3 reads CASWAKAAHQETQYF. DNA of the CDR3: TGTGCCAGTTGGGCCAAAGCGGCCCACCAAGAGACCCAGTACTTC.

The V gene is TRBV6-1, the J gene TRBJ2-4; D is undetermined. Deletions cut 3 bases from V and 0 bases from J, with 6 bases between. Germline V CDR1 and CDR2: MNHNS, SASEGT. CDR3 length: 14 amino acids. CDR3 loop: CASSEGPAKNIQYF. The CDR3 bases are TGTGCCAGCAGTGAGGGCCCAGCCAAAAACATTCAGTACTTC.

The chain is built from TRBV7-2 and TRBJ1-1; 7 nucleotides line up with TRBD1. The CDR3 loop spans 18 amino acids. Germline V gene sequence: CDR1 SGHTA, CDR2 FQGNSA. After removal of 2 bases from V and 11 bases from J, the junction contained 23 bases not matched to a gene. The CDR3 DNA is TGTGCCAGCAGCTTACATTTGACAGGGCGCACCTCCGTCTGGCAGGCTTTCTTT. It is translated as CASSLHLTGRTSVWQAFF.

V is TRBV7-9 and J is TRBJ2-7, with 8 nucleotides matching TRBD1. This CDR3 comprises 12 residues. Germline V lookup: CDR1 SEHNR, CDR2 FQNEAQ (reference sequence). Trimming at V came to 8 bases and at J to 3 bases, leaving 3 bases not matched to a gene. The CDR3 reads CASGQGFYEQYF. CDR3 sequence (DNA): TGTGCCAGCGGACAGGGATTCTACGAGCAGTACTTC.

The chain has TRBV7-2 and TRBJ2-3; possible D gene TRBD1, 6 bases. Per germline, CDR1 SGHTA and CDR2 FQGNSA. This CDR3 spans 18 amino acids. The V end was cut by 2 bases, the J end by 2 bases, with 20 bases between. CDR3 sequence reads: CASSLSYLRQADTDTQYF. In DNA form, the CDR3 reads TGTGCCAGCAGCTTATCGTACTTGAGACAGGCCGACACAGATACGCAGTATTTT.

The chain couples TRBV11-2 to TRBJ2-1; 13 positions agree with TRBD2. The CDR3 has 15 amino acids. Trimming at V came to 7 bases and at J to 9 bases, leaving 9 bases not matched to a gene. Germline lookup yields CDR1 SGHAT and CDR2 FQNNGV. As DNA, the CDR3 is TGTGCCAGCACTCATGGACTAGCGGGAGTCGTTGAGCAGTTCTTC. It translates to CASTHGLAGVVEQFF.

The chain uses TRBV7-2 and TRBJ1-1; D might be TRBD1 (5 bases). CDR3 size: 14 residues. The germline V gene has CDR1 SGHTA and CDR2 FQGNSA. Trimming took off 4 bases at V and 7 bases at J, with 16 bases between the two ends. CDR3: CASSSRGAGLEAFF. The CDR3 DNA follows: TGTGCCAGCAGCTCTAGAGGTGCAGGGCTTGAAGCTTTCTTT.

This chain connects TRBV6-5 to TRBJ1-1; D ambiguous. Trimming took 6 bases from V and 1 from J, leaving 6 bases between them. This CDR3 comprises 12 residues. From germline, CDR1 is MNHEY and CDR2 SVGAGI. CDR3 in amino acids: CASSPRNTEAFF. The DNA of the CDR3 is TGTGCCAGCAGCCCGCGGAACACTGAAGCTTTCTTT.

The CDR3 DNA reads TGTGCCACCAGCGTCAGGGTGGCTGGGGCCAACGTCCTGACTTTC. Encoded protein: CATSVRVAGANVLTF. V gene TRBV15 combines with J gene TRBJ2-6, with D maybe TRBD1 (5 bases). Trimming removed 5 bases at V and 2 bases at J, with 10 bases between. CDR3 size: 15 residues. Per the germline V gene, CDR1 is LNHNV and CDR2 is YYDKDF (reference sequence).

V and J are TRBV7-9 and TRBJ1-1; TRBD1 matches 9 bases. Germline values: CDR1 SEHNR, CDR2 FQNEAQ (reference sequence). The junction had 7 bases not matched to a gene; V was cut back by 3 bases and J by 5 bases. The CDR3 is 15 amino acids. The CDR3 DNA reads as TGTGCCAGCAGCTTGGTGGGGACAGGGACAACTGAAGCTTTCTTT. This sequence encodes CASSLVGTGTTEAFF. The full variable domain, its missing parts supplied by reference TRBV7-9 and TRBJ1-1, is DTGVSQNPRHKITKRGQNVTFRCDPISEHNRLYWYRQTLGQGPEFLTYFQNEAQLEKSRLLSDRFSAERPKGSFSTLEIQRTEQGDSAMYLCASSLVGTGTTEAFFGQGTRLTVV.

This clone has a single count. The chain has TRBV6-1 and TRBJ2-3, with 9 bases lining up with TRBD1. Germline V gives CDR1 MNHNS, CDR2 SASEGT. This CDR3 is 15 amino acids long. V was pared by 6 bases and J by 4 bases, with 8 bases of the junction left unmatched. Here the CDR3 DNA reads TGTGCCAGCAGGGCAGGACAGGGGCTGGCAGATACGCAGTATTTT. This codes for CASRAGQGLADTQYF.

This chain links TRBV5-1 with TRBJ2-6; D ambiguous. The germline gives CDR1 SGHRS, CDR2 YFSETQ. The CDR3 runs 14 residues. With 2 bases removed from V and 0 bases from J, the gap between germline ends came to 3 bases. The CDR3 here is CASSFSSGANVLTF. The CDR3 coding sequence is TGCGCCAGCAGCTTTAGCTCTGGGGCCAACGTCCTGACTTTC.

Here the CDR3 reads CASSLGGAGNTIYF. The CDR3 DNA sequence: TGTGCCAGCAGCCTCGGAGGGGCTGGAAACACCATATATTTT. V gene TRBV5-6 combines with J gene TRBJ1-3; D is perhaps TRBD1 (5 bases). Trimming pared 4 bases from V and 2 bases from J, leaving 10 bases between. The CDR3 spans 14 residues. Germline CDR1 reads SGHDT; CDR2 reads YYEEEE.

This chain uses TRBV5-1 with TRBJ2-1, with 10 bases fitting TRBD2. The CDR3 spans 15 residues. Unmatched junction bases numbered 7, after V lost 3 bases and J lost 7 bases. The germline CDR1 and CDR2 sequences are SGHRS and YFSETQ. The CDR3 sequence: CASSSTLAGENEQFF. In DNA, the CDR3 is TGCGCCAGCAGCTCCACGCTAGCGGGGGAGAATGAGCAGTTCTTC.

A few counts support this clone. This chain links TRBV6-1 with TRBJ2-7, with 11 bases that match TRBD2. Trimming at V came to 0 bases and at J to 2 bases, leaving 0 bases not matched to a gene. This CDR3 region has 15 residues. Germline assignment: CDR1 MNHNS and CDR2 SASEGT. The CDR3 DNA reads TGTGCCAGCAGTGAAGCACTAGCGGGAGCCTACGAGCAGTACTTC. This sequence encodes CASSEALAGAYEQYF.

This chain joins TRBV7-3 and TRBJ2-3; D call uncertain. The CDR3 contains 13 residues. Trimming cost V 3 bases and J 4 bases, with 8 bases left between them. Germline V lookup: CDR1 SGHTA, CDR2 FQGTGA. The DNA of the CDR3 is TGTGCCAGCAGCTTGGTTGGGCCAGATACGCAGTATTTT. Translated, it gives CASSLVGPDTQYF.

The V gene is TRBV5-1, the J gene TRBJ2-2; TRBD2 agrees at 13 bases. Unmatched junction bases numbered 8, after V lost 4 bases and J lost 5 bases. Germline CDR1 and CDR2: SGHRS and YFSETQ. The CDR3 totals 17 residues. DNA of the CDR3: TGCGCCAGCAGCCCCTTGACTAGCGGGAGGCGGACCGGGGAGCTGTTTTTT. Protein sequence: CASSPLTSGRRTGELFF.

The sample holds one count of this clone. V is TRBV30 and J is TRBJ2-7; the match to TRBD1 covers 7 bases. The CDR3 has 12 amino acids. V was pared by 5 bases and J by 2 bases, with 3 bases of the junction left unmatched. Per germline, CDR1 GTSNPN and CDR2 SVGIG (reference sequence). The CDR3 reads CAWGTDTYEQYF. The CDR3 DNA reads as TGTGCCTGGGGGACAGACACCTACGAGCAGTACTTC.

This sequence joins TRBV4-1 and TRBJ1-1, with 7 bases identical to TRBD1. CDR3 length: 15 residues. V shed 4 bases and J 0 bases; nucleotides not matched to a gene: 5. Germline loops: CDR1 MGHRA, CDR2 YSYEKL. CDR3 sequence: CASSRGDSLNTEAFF. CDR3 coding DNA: TGCGCCAGCAGCCGGGGGGACAGCTTGAACACTGAAGCTTTCTTT.

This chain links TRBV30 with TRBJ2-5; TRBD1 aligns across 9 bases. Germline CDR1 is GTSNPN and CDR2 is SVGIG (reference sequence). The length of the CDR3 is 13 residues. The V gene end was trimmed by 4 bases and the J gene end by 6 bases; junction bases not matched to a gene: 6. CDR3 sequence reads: CAWTTDRGQTQYF. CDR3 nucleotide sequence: TGTGCCTGGACTACGGACAGGGGCCAGACCCAGTACTTC.

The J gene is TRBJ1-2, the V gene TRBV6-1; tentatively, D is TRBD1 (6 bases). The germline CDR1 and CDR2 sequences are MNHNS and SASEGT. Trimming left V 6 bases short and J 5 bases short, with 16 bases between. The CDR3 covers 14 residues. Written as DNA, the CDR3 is TGTGCCAGCAGGATAGGGGGTGCCCTTTATGGCTACACCTTC. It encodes CASRIGGALYGYTF.

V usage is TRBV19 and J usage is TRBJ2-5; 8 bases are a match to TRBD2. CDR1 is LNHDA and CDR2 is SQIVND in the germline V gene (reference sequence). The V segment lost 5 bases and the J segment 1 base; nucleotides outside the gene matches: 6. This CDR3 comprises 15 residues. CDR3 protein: CASSPALAAQETQYF. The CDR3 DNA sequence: TGTGCCAGTAGTCCGGCACTAGCGGCCCAAGAGACCCAGTACTTC.